This T cell receptor (beta chain) comes out of a study of blood T cell repertoires in COVID-19. As for the study in general: COVID-19 samples, acute and convalescent, were from the United States, Italy and Spain.

Profiling relied on immunoSEQ multiplex PCR, and the TCRdb table lists in-frame clones only, not all of them. This table has a few hundred thousand clones, approximately 85% appearing once. Germline V gene sequence: CDR1 ENHRY, CDR2 SYGVKD. The V end was cut by 4 bases, the J end by 9 bases, with 10 bases between. The CDR3 loop spans 12 amino acids. Individuals aged about 18 to 89 years were recruited from fewer than 30 US areas. This TCR was recovered from a woman between 25 and 40 years old who had recovered from COVID-19. The V call is TRBV10-3, the J call TRBJ2-1; the D gene is possibly TRBD2 (5 bases). The sequenced sample was PBMCs or T cells enriched from blood (not recorded which). CDR3 sequence reads: CAISVTSSEQFF. The DNA for the CDR3 is TGTGCCATCAGTGTAACTAGTTCTGAGCAGTTCTTC.